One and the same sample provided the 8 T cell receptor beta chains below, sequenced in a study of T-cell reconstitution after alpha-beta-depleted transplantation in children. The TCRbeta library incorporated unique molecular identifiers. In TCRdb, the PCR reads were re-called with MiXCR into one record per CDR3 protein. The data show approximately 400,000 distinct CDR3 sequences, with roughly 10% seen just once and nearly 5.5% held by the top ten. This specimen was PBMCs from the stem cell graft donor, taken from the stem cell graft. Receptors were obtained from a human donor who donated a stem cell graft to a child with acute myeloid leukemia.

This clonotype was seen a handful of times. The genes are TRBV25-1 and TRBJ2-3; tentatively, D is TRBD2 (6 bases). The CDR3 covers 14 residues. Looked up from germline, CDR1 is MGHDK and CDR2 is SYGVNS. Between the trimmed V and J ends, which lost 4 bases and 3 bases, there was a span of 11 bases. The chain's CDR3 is CASSGGGRTDTQYF. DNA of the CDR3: TGTGCCAGCAGTGGGGGAGGTAGGACAGATACGCAGTATTTT.

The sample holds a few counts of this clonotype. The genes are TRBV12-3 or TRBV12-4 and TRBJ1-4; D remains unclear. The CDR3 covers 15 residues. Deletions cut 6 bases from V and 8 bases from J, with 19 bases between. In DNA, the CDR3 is TGTGCCAGCAGCATGGGCGGGAGATTTCGAGAAAAACTGTTTTTT. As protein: CASSMGGRFREKLFF.

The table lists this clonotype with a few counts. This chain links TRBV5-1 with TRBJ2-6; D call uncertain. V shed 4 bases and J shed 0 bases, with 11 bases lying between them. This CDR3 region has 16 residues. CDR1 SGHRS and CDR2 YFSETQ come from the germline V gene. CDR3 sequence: CASSQGPNSGANVLTF. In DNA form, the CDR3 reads TGCGCCAGCAGCCAAGGACCGAACTCTGGGGCCAACGTCCTGACTTTC.

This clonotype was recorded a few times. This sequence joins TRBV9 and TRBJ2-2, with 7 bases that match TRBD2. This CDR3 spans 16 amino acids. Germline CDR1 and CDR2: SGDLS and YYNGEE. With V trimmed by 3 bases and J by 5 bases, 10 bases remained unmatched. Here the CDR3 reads CASSGRGTALTGELFF. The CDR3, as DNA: TGTGCCAGCAGCGGGCGGGGGACCGCCTTGACCGGGGAGCTGTTTTTT.

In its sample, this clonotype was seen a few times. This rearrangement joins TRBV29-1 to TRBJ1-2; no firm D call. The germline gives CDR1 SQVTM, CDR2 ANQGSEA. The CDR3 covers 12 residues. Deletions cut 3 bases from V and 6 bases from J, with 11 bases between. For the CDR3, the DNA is TGCAGCGTTGAGGGCGGAAAGGATGGCTACACCTTC. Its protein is CSVEGGKDGYTF.

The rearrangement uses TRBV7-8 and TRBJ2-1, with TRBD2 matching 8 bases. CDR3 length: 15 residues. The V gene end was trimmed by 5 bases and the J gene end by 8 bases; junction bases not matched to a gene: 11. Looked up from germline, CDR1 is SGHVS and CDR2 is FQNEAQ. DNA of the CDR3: TGTGCCAGCAGCACACCGGGACTAGGTATCGATGAGCAGTTCTTC. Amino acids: CASSTPGLGIDEQFF.

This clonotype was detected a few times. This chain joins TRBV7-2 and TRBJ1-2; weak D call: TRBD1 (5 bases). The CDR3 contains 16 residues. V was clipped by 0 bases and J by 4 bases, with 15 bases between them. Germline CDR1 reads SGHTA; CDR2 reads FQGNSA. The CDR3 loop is CASSLAWTPGTYGYTF. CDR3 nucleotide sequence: TGTGCCAGCAGCTTAGCATGGACCCCCGGGACCTATGGCTACACCTTC.

CDR3 bases: TGTGCCAGCAGCCCCCTGGGACAGCGGAATGAGCAGTTCTTC. Protein product: CASSPLGQRNEQFF. This chain joins TRBV7-2 and TRBJ2-1; 7 bases match TRBD1. The CDR3 is 14 amino acids. Losses at the gene ends were 5 bases for V and 7 bases for J; bases not matched to a gene: 8. Germline CDR1 reads SGHTA; CDR2 reads FQGNSA.